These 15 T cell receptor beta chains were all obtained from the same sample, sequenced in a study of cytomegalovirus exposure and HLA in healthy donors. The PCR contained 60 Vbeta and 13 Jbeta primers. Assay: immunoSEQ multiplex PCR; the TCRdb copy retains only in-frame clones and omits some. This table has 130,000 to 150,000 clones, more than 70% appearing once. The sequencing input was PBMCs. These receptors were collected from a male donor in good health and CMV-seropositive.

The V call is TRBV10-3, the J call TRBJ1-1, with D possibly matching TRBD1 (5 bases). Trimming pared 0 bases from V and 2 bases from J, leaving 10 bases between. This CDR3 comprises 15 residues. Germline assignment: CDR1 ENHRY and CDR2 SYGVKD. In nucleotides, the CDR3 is TGTGCCATCAGTGAGTCTCCGCAGGGAAACACTGAAGCTTTCTTT. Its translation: CAISESPQGNTEAFF.

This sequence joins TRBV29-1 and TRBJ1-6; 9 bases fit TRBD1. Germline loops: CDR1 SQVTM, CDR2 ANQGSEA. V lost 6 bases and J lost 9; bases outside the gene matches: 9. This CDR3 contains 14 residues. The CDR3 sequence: CSVSRTGDVSPLHF. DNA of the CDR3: TGCAGCGTAAGCAGGACAGGGGATGTTTCACCCCTCCACTTT.

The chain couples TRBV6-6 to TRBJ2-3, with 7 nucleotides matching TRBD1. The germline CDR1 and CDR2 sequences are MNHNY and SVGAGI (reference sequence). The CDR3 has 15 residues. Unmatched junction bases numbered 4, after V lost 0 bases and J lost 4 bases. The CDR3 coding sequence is TGTGCCAGCAGTTACTCGAGGGGGCTGGCAGATACGCAGTATTTT. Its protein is CASSYSRGLADTQYF.

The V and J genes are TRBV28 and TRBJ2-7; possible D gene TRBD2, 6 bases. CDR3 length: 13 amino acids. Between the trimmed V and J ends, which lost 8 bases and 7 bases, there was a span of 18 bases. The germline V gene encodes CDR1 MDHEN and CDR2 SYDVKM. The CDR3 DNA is TGTGCCAGCGGGAGGCCTGCGACGGGTGAGCAGTACTTC. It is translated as CASGRPATGEQYF.

The CDR3 region has the DNA TGTGCCAGCAGTTTGGGGACTAGCGGGGCGATAACCGGGGAGCTGTTTTTT. It codes for CASSLGTSGAITGELFF. The rearrangement joins TRBV28 to TRBJ2-2; 13 positions agree with TRBD2. The length of the CDR3 is 17 residues. The ends lost 3 bases at V and 5 bases at J; junction bases unmatched: 6. Germline V gene lookup returns CDR1 MDHEN and CDR2 SYDVKM.

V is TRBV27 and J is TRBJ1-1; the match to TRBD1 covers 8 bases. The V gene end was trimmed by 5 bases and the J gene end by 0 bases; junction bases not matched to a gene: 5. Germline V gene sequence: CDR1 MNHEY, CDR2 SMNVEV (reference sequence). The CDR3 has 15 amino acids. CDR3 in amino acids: CASSGTGGLNTEAFF. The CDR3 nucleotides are TGTGCCAGCAGTGGTACAGGGGGGCTGAACACTGAAGCTTTCTTT.

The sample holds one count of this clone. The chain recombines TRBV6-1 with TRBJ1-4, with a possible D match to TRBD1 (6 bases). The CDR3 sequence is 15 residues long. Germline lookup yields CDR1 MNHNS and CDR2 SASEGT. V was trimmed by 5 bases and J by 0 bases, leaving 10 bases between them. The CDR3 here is CASSWTAATNEKLFF. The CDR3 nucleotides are TGTGCCAGCAGTTGGACAGCCGCAACTAATGAAAAACTGTTTTTT.

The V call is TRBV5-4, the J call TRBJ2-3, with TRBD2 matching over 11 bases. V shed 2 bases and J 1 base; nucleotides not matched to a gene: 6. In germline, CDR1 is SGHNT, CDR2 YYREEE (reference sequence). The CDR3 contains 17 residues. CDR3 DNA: TGTGCCAGCAGCTTCAATAGCGGGAGGGCCGGCACAGATACGCAGTATTTT. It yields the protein CASSFNSGRAGTDTQYF.

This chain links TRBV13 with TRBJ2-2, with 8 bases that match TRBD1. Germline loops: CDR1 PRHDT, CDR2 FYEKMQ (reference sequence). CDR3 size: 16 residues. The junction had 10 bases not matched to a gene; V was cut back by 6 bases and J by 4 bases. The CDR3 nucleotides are TGTGCCAGCAGTTCTCCCAGGGGGCAGGGCACCGGGGAGCTGTTTTTT. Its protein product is CASSSPRGQGTGELFF.

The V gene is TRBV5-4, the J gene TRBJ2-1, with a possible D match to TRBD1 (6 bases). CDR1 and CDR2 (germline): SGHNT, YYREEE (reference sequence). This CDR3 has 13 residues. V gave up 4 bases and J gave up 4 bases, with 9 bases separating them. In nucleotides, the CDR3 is TGTGCCAGCAGCGGCAGGGGTTACAATGAGCAGTTCTTC. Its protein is CASSGRGYNEQFF.

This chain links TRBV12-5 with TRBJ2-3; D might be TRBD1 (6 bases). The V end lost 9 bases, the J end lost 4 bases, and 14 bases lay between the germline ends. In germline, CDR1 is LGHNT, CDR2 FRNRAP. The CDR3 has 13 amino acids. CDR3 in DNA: TGTGCTAGCCAGGGGTTGGTTTCAGATACGCAGTATTTT. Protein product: CASQGLVSDTQYF.

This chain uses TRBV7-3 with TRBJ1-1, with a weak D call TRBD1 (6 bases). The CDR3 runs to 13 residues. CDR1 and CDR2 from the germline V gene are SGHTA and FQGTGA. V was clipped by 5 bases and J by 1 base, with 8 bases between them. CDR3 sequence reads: CASSEGGNTEAFF. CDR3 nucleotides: TGTGCCAGCAGCGAAGGGGGGAACACTGAAGCTTTCTTT.

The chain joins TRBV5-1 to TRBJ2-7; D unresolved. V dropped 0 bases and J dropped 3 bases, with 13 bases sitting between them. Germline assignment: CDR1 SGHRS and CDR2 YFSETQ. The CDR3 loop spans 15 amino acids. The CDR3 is CASSLVAGEFYEQYF. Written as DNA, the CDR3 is TGCGCCAGCAGCTTGGTGGCAGGTGAATTCTACGAGCAGTACTTC.

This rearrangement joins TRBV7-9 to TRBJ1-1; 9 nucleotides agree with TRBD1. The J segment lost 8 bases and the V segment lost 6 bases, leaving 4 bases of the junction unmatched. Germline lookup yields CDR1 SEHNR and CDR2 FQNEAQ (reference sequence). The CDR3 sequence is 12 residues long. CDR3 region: CASRTGTGEAFF. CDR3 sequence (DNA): TGTGCCAGCAGGACCGGGACAGGGGAAGCTTTCTTT.

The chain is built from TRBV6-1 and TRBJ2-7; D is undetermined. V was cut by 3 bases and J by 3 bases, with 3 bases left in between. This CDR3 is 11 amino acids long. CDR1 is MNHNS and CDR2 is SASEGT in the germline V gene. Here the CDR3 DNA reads TGTGCCAGCAGTGAGTACTACGAGCAGTACTTC. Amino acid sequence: CASSEYYEQYF.